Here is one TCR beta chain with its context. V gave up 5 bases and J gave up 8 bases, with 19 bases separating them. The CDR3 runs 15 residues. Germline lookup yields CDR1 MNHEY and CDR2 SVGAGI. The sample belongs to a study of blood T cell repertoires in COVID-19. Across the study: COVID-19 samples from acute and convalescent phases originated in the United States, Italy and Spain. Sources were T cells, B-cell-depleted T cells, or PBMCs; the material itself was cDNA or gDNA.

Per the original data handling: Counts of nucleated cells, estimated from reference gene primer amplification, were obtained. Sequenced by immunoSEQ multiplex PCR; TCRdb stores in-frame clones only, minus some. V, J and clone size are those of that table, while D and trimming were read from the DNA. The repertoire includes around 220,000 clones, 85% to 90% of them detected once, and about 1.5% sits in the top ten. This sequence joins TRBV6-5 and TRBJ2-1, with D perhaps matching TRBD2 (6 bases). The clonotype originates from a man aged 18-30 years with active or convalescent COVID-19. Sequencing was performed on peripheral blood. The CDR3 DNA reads TGTGCCAGCAGTCCGCCGGGACTCCACTTGGATGAGCAGTTCTTC. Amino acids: CASSPPGLHLDEQFF.